This TCR beta chain is from a study of T cell responses to AZD1222 COVID-19 vaccine. Study observations and caveats: Among the donors, most were white British and more were female, and clonal diversity was possibly underestimated. Repertoire sampling was restricted to post-peak T cell response timepoints. In the spike-specific TCR repertoire, nearly half reportedly target unmutated variant regions. There were vaccine-associated CD4 TCRs across spike, dominant at 160-218 and 743-854.

The repertoire was sequenced with immunoSEQ multiplex PCR; TCRdb's copy has only in-frame clones and lacks some. Seen here are 85,000 to 90,000 clones, about 90% observed once, and the top ten hold 5.2%. On this clone: What it binds is not known.

J was trimmed by 6 bases and V by 5 bases; bases with no gene match: 9. Germline V gives CDR1 LNHDA, CDR2 SQIVND (reference sequence). The CDR3 spans 14 residues. The gene calls are TRBV19 and TRBJ2-7; TRBD1 matches 8 bases. The input for sequencing was peripheral blood, taken on day 0 of MenACWY control vaccination. The TCR was taken from an adult in good health. CDR3 nucleotide sequence: TGTGCCAGTAGTTCCCGGACAGGGTGGGCCGAGCAGTACTTC. Its translation: CASSSRTGWAEQYF.